One sample yielded the 17 T cell receptor beta chains listed below, sequenced in a study of blood T cell repertoires in COVID-19. Profiled with immunoSEQ multiplex PCR; TCRdb holds only in-frame clones, not every one. The table has fewer than 300,000 clones, roughly 84% seen once. The specimen sequenced was peripheral blood. The receptors stem from a woman younger than 35 with acute or convalescent COVID-19.

V and J are TRBV5-1 and TRBJ2-2, with D perhaps TRBD2 (6 bases). The CDR3 consists of 15 residues. Germline V gene data show CDR1 as SGHRS and CDR2 as YFSETQ. Trimming pared 4 bases from V and 0 bases from J, leaving 10 bases between. CDR3 loop: CASSLSGSNTGELFF. The CDR3 region has the DNA TGCGCCAGCAGCCTTAGCGGATCGAACACCGGGGAGCTGTTTTTT.

The chain is built from TRBV10-2 and TRBJ1-5; no firm D call. Germline V gene lookup returns CDR1 WSHSY and CDR2 SAAADI. The CDR3 length is 14 residues. The V and J ends lost 6 bases and 1 base respectively, with 10 bases between them. The CDR3 region has the DNA TGCGCCAGCAGCATCGGACTGAGCAATCAGCCCCAGCATTTT. Amino acids: CASSIGLSNQPQHF.

This chain uses TRBV11-2 with TRBJ2-7; 7 positions match TRBD2. With V trimmed by 2 bases and J by 1 base, 5 bases remained unmatched. This CDR3 spans 15 amino acids. Germline V CDR1 and CDR2: SGHAT, FQNNGV. CDR3 residues: CASSLLSGLSYEQYF. The DNA of the CDR3 is TGTGCCAGCAGCTTACTTAGCGGGTTATCCTACGAGCAGTACTTC.

The chain is built from TRBV6-5 and TRBJ1-1; D might be TRBD1 (6 bases). Germline values: CDR1 MNHEY, CDR2 SVGAGI. The germline V and J ends were trimmed by 2 bases and 7 bases, with 14 bases remaining between them. This CDR3 has 14 residues. The CDR3 nucleotides are TGTGCCAGCAGTTACGGGGGGGCTGCGGTTGAAGCTTTCTTT. It is translated as CASSYGGAAVEAFF.

The sample holds one count of this clone. V gene TRBV7-8 combines with J gene TRBJ1-1; D is possibly TRBD1 (6 bases). Germline V lookup: CDR1 SGHVS, CDR2 FQNEAQ. The CDR3 is 16 amino acids. V was trimmed by 2 bases and J by 6 bases, leaving 19 bases between them. CDR3 sequence (DNA): TGTGCCAGCAGCTTATTCATTCGGCAGGGGCGGGCTGAAGCTTTCTTT. Protein sequence: CASSLFIRQGRAEAFF.

The V gene is TRBV3-1 (or the pseudogene TRBV3-2), the J gene TRBJ1-3; D remains ambiguous. In germline, CDR1 is LGHDT, CDR2 YNNKEL (reference sequence). CDR3 length: 15 residues. The germline V and J ends were trimmed by 0 bases and 2 bases, with 8 bases remaining between them. CDR3 amino acids: CASSQDMAAGNTIYF. The CDR3 DNA reads as TGTGCCAGCAGCCAAGATATGGCAGCTGGAAACACCATATATTTT.

This clone was counted only a few times. The V call is TRBV6-5, the J call TRBJ2-7, with TRBD1 identical over 9 bases. The J segment lost 3 bases and the V segment lost 7 bases, leaving 7 bases of the junction unmatched. This CDR3 spans 14 amino acids. Germline-derived CDR1 and CDR2 are MNHEY and SVGAGI. The CDR3 nucleotides are TGTGCCAGCACCCGGACAGGGGCGAACTACGAGCAGTACTTC. This translates into CASTRTGANYEQYF.

The table lists this clone with a few counts. The rearrangement links TRBV30 to TRBJ2-1; TRBD1 matches at 8 bases. This CDR3 contains 12 residues. With V trimmed by 5 bases and J by 6 bases, 3 bases remained unmatched. Germline loops: CDR1 GTSNPN, CDR2 SVGIG (reference sequence). The DNA of the CDR3 is TGTGCCTGGTCGGGACAGGTCAATGAGCAGTTCTTC. Its protein is CAWSGQVNEQFF.

This clone was counted once. The chain links TRBV7-2 to TRBJ1-4; no definite D call. The CDR3 spans 15 residues. Germline CDR1 reads SGHTA; CDR2 reads FQGNSA. The V end lost 5 bases, the J end lost 5 bases, and 15 bases lay between the germline ends. Here the CDR3 reads CASSPRGGLNEKLFF. CDR3 in DNA: TGTGCCAGCAGCCCCCGGGGTGGGCTCAATGAAAAACTGTTTTTT. The full variable domain, its missing parts supplied by reference TRBV7-2 and TRBJ1-4, is GAGVSQSPSNKVTEKGKDVELRCDPISGHTALYWYRQSLGQGLEFLIYFQGNSAPDKSGLPSDRFSAERTGGSVSTLTIQRTQQEDSAVYLCASSPRGGLNEKLFFGSGTQLSVL.

V is TRBV9 and J is TRBJ2-2; the D gene is possibly TRBD1 (5 bases). Germline loops: CDR1 SGDLS, CDR2 YYNGEE. The CDR3 runs 19 residues. V lost 0 bases and J lost 0, with 18 bases in between. CDR3: CASSVGLGSGSANTGELFF. CDR3 DNA sequence: TGTGCCAGCAGCGTAGGGTTGGGTTCAGGGTCCGCGAACACCGGGGAGCTGTTTTTT.

V is TRBV4-3 and J is TRBJ2-1; 7 bases match TRBD2. V lost 1 base and J lost 0; bases outside the gene matches: 3. CDR1 is LGHNA and CDR2 is YSLEER in the germline V gene. CDR3 length equals 16 residues. This CDR3 reads CASSQAPSGSYNEQFF. The DNA for the CDR3 is TGCGCCAGCAGCCAAGCCCCTAGCGGCTCCTACAATGAGCAGTTCTTC.

A single count supports this clone. This chain joins TRBV7-2 and TRBJ2-3, with 7 bases that match TRBD2. Trimming took 1 base from V and 4 from J; bases not matched to a gene: 8. Germline CDR1 and CDR2: SGHTA and FQGNSA. CDR3 size: 16 residues. As DNA, the CDR3 is TGTGCCAGCAGCTTAGATGGGAGGGCCAATTCAGATACGCAGTATTTT. Its translation: CASSLDGRANSDTQYF. The full variable domain, with the rest looked up from reference TRBV7-2 and TRBJ2-3, is GAGVSQSPSNKVTEKGKDVELRCDPISGHTALYWYRQSLGQGLEFLIYFQGNSAPDKSGLPSDRFSAERTGGSVSTLTIQRTQQEDSAVYLCASSLDGRANSDTQYFGPGTRLTVL.

This clone was observed a handful of times. The rearrangement links TRBV4-3 to TRBJ1-1; the D is unclear. The ends were cut back, 1 base at V and 4 bases at J, with 13 bases in the middle. The CDR3 covers 15 residues. Germline CDR1 reads LGHNA; CDR2 reads YSLEER. The CDR3 DNA reads as TGCGCCAGCAGCCAAGCATTCGGGGTGTTCACTGAAGCTTTCTTT. The encoded protein is CASSQAFGVFTEAFF.

This chain joins TRBV11-2 and TRBJ2-3; 12 nucleotides match TRBD1. V trimming: 3 bases; J trimming: 4 bases; junction bases outside the gene matches: 11. The CDR3 runs to 18 residues. Germline values: CDR1 SGHAT, CDR2 FQNNGV. The CDR3 sequence: CASSFGYPRDRGPDTQYF. In DNA form, the CDR3 reads TGTGCCAGCAGCTTCGGGTACCCCCGGGACAGGGGGCCAGATACGCAGTATTTT.

The chain links TRBV7-3 to TRBJ2-7; D possibly corresponds to TRBD2 (5 bases). Germline values: CDR1 SGHTA, CDR2 FQGTGA. The V gene lost 5 bases and the J gene lost 3 bases, with 20 bases spanning the gap. The CDR3 contains 16 residues. The CDR3 region is CASSITGNPPYYEQYF. The CDR3 nucleotides read TGTGCCAGCAGCATCACCGGGAATCCACCTTACTACGAGCAGTACTTC.

This chain joins TRBV28 and TRBJ1-1; no definite D call. Germline V CDR1 and CDR2: MDHEN, SYDVKM. This CDR3 is 11 amino acids long. Trimming shortened V by 3 bases and J by 8 bases, and 7 bases separated the two germline ends. CDR3 nucleotide sequence: TGTGCCAGCAGTTTTTACAGAGAAGCTTTCTTT. Residues: CASSFYREAFF.

The V call is TRBV10-2, the J call TRBJ2-7; a possible D gene is TRBD1 (5 bases). V lost 7 bases to trimming and J lost 2 bases, with 18 bases between them. CDR3 length equals 15 residues. Germline loops: CDR1 WSHSY, CDR2 SAAADI. This CDR3 is CASTLGALQTYEQYF. CDR3 in DNA: TGCGCCAGCACCTTAGGGGCTTTACAGACCTACGAGCAGTACTTC.